These 7 T cell receptor beta chains share one sample of origin, sequenced in a study of blood T cell repertoires in COVID-19. Sequencing used immunoSEQ multiplex PCR; TCRdb keeps in-frame clones, though not all of them. In the table there are under 200,000 clones, around 81% of which are singletons. The sample consisted of peripheral blood. These receptor sequences come from a man between 60 and 75 years old with COVID-19, enrolled during active disease.

This clone was detected once. V usage is TRBV15 and J usage is TRBJ1-6, with D maybe TRBD1 (6 bases). Germline assignment: CDR1 LNHNV and CDR2 YYDKDF (reference sequence). Trimming took off 5 bases at V and 4 bases at J, with 12 bases between the two ends. The CDR3 has 15 residues. The CDR3 coding sequence is TGTGCCACCAGCCCTGAACAGGGATATAATTCACCCCTCCACTTT. This translates into CATSPEQGYNSPLHF.

V gene TRBV6-5 combines with J gene TRBJ2-5; the match to TRBD2 covers 7 bases. This CDR3 has 16 residues. CDR1 and CDR2 from the germline V gene are MNHEY and SVGAGI. Losses at the gene ends were 4 bases for V and 2 bases for J; bases not matched to a gene: 10. CDR3 sequence (DNA): TGTGCCAGCAGTTTAATGGCCACTAGCGCTCAAGAGACCCAGTACTTC. It yields the protein CASSLMATSAQETQYF.

In the case of this clone: This same CDR3 is encoded by further DNA sequences in the sample. The chain has TRBV6-5 and TRBJ1-1; D call uncertain. The CDR3 loop spans 13 amino acids. The ends were cut back, 7 bases at V and 3 bases at J, with 12 bases in the middle. Per germline, CDR1 MNHEY and CDR2 SVGAGI. This CDR3 is CASKRPEDTEAFF. The CDR3 DNA sequence: TGTGCCAGCAAGAGACCAGAGGACACTGAAGCTTTCTTT.

The genes are TRBV14 and TRBJ1-5, with D possibly TRBD1 on 5 matching bases. The CDR3 covers 16 residues. V lost 5 bases and J lost 8, with 22 bases in between. Germline-derived CDR1 and CDR2 are SGHDN and FVKESK. The chain's CDR3 is CASSAGGDRRYKPQHF. CDR3 DNA: TGTGCCAGCAGCGCAGGAGGGGACCGAAGATATAAGCCCCAGCATTTT.

V usage is TRBV6-2 or TRBV6-3 and J usage is TRBJ1-6; no firm D call. Germline V gene lookup returns CDR1 MNHEY and CDR2 SVGEGT. The CDR3 sequence is 12 residues long. Trimming took off 6 bases at V and 12 bases at J, with 12 bases between the two ends. For the CDR3, the DNA is TGTGCCAGCAGCAGAGAGGAGTTACCCCTCCACTTT. This translates into CASSREELPLHF.

The genes are TRBV28 and TRBJ2-1, with 8 bases identical to TRBD1. V shed 6 bases, J shed 9 bases, and the junction held 7 bases outside the gene matches. The CDR3 extends over 13 amino acids. CDR1 is MDHEN, CDR2 SYDVKM, per germline. CDR3 sequence: CASRGQVLGEQFF. The CDR3 bases are TGTGCCAGCAGGGGACAGGTCCTCGGTGAGCAGTTCTTC.

V and J are TRBV3-1 (or the pseudogene TRBV3-2) and TRBJ1-2; D remains unclear. The CDR3 is 13 amino acids. In germline, CDR1 is LGHDT, CDR2 YNNKEL (reference sequence). V lost 2 bases and J lost 2, with 6 bases in between. The CDR3 spells CASSQTRNYGYTF. The CDR3 region has the DNA TGTGCCAGCAGCCAAACCAGGAACTATGGCTACACCTTC.